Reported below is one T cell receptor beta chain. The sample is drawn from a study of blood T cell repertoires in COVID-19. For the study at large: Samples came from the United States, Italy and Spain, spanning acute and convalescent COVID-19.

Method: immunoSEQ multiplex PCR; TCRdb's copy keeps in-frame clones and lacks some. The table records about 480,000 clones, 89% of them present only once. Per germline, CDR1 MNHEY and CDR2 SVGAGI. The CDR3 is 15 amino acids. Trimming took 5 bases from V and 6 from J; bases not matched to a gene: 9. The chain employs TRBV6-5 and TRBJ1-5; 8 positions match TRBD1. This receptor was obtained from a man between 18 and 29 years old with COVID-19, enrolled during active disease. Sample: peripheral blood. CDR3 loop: CASSPSGGGGQPQHF. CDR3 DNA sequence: TGTGCCAGCAGTCCCTCAGGGGGCGGGGGTCAGCCCCAGCATTTT.